This TCR beta chain stems from a study of T cells after yellow fever vaccination. Each CDR3 protein gets one entry after TCRdb re-called the 5' RACE reads with MiXCR. The table shows under 550,000 distinct CDR3 sequences, with around a fifth occurring only once. Germline V gene data show CDR1 as SGHDT and CDR2 as YYEEEE. The CDR3 runs 15 residues. With V trimmed by 2 bases and J by 5 bases, 9 bases remained unmatched. The TCR originated in a man between 18 and 35 years old who received the YFV17D yellow fever vaccine. The sequencing used PBMCs, collected roughly 20 days after the first yellow fever vaccination. The chain uses TRBV5-6 and TRBJ2-5, with 7 bases lining up with TRBD2. The CDR3 DNA follows: TGTGCCAGCAGCTTCTCCAACTTGGGAGGGGAGACCCAGTACTTC. Its translation is CASSFSNLGGETQYF.